What follows is one T cell receptor beta chain and its context. This clonotype was counted at least ten times. There is no known antigen for this receptor. The sample holds no much larger clone one base away, and base qualities are not on file. CDR1 KGHSH and CDR2 LQKENI were looked up in the germline V gene. Trimming removed 4 bases from V and 8 bases from J, leaving 18 bases between the germline ends. The CDR3 runs 15 residues from the cysteine to the phenylalanine. Only CDR3 DNA remains: 45 bases, in frame from the first base. The sample originates from a study of naive and memory T cell subsets (TCRdb year 2017). For context, the study as a whole: According to the figure summarizing the samples, there were 10 or so blood donors, 7 tuberculin skin test biopsies and 3 saline control biopsies. PCR2 was typically run as a SYBR Green qPCR and stopped at a set threshold, although low-input samples could use end-point PCR of roughly 6 cycles instead. Points the paper makes about the study in general: The RNA-based method was acknowledged to be potentially sensitive to changes in TCR transcripts with T cell activation and differentiation.

The library was built by means of 5' RACE. The ligated cDNA was amplified in four rounds of PCR with nested alpha and beta constant region primers together with the SP2 primer. For the blood and skin samples, TCR RNA was reverse transcribed with SuperScript IV using primers for the alpha and beta constant regions. An oligonucleotide carrying the Illumina SP2 primer and a UMI was ligated to the cDNA 3' end using T4 RNA ligase 1. The 12-nucleotide UMI was composed of two random hexamers separated by an eight-base spacer, which was included to prevent hairpin formation. From the second PCR onward, the TCR alpha and beta chain libraries were handled separately, and dual indexing was used for multiplexing. After pooling, the indexed libraries were analyzed by capillary electrophoresis and sequenced on either an Illumina MiSeq or NextSeq. Libraries were spiked with PhiX DNA at about 5-7% so that base diversity was increased and cluster recognition was improved. Per the source publication's procedure: Demultiplexor took UMIs from read 2, joined the UMIs to the TCR sequence from read 1, and separated reads according to sample indices. Decombinator identified V and J genes and V-J junctions, assigning each TCR a five-part identifier including V and J deletions. Collapsinator used UMIs to correct sequencing errors and PCR amplification heterogeneity, producing a UMI-based abundance for each TCR. CDR3Translator converted identifiers to nucleotide sequence, translated to amino acids, and extracted CDR3 regions using terminal motifs. After normalization to the amount of input RNA, the error-corrected alpha and beta TCR counts from blood and from skin were compared. TCRdb reprocessing: public reads trimmed at Q25 with fastp, clones called with MiXCR, in-frame beta chains kept. Under each unique CDR3 protein, matching rows form one entry showing the most common genes and DNA. TCRdb, not the original authors, processed these V and J calls. Across this sample there are roughly 56,000 distinct CDR3 sequences, with approximately 6.6% seen only once. About 9.8% of the sample rests with the top ten.

Using 3' ligation of a UMI-containing oligonucleotide to TCR cDNA, the study laid out a robust and sensitive protocol to amplify, sequence and analyze TCRs. For whole blood analysis, approximately 2.5 ml of peripheral blood was collected from healthy adult volunteers into Tempus tubes, and RNA was extracted following the manufacturer's instructions. Total RNA was used without cell sorting and was treated with RQ1 DNase before reverse transcription, with a target input of about 1 to 1,100 ng. Libraries were prepared from skin biopsies and whole blood so that pipeline robustness could be tested in samples in which T cells form a minority population.

The clonotype originates from a male donor in good health. The sequence links TRBV18 to TRBJ1-3; the D gene is perhaps TRBD1, on 5 matching bases. This receptor has the CDR3 CASSQGAGGADTIYF. The DNA sequence is TGTGCCAGCTCACAGGGTGCCGGGGGAGCGGACACCATATATTTT.